This T cell receptor (beta chain) was identified during a study of T cells after yellow fever vaccination. Broader study findings: The appearance of a small share of clonotypes in both CD4 and CD8 compartments was observed.

V dropped 7 bases and J dropped 0 bases, with 7 bases sitting between them. This CDR3 region has 14 residues. Germline V lookup: CDR1 MGHDK, CDR2 SYGVNS. A word on this clonotype: The antigen is undetermined.

TCR cDNA, made by 5'RACE template switching, carried an added universal primer site and UMIs. TCRdb re-called the 5' RACE reads with MiXCR, one entry per CDR3 protein. The data show about 300,000 distinct CDR3 sequences, approximately 7% seen once. The material was PBMCs, obtained 45 days after the first yellow fever vaccination. This TCR was recovered from a man in his late teens or twenties who received the YFV17D yellow fever vaccine. This chain links TRBV25-1 with TRBJ1-6; D gene ambiguous. DNA of the CDR3: TGTGCCAGCACGACCAGCTCCTATAATTCACCCCTCCACTTT. Translating gives CASTTSSYNSPLHF.